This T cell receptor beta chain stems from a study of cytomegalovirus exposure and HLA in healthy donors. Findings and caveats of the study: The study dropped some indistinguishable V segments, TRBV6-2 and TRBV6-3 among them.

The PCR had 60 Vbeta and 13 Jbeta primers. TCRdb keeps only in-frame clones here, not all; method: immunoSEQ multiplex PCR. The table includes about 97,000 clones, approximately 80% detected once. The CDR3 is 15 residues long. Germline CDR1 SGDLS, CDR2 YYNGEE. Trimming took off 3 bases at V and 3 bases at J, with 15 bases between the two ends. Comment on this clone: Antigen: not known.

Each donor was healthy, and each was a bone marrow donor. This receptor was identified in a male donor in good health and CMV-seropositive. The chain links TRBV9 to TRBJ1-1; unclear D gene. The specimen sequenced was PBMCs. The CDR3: CASSARLGLDTEAFF. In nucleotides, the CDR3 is TGTGCCAGCAGCGCCCGACTAGGATTGGACACTGAAGCTTTCTTT.